This T cell receptor beta chain derives from a study of Ad26.COV2.S vaccination and SARS-CoV-2 variants. In the study overall: As a participant in COV1001, the donor was in the Ad26.COV2.S trial arm. Study-wide findings and caveats: The TCR breadth and depth analyses may have understated or missed part of the total T cell responses.

Specified treatment: some 20 received Ad26.COV2.S at low or high dose, single or two shots; about 5 received placebo; per-sample allocation not given. Collection of samples fell on day 63 after the first vaccine or placebo injection. A Boston adult aged 18-55 years was the donor. The study used a vaccine consisting of an Ad26 vector that expressed Wuhan-strain SARS-CoV-2 spike. Using immunoSEQ multiplex PCR, the repertoire was profiled, and TCRdb retains in-frame clones only, with some absent. The table includes over 400,000 clones, roughly 88% detected once. Regarding this clone: The antigen is undetermined.

The source material was peripheral blood, sampled in a trial of Ad26.COV2.S vaccine versus placebo. The TCR sequence derives from a person aged 18-60 years who received the Ad26.COV2.S COVID-19 vaccine or a placebo.

The chain's CDR3 is CASSLAGGNTDTQYF. DNA for the CDR3: TGTGCCAGCAGCTTAGCGGGAGGGAACACAGATACGCAGTATTTT. The chain combines TRBV7-6 with TRBJ2-3; 7 nucleotides line up with TRBD2. V was pared by 0 bases and J by 2 bases, with 2 bases of the junction left unmatched. Germline V CDR1 and CDR2: SGHVS, FNYEAQ. The CDR3 consists of 15 residues.